This T cell receptor (beta chain) was documented in a study of cytomegalovirus exposure and HLA in healthy donors. With regard to this clone: Its antigen is currently unknown.

Sequencing used immunoSEQ multiplex PCR; TCRdb keeps in-frame clones, though not all of them. Of 250,000 to 300,000 clones in the sample, 90% were seen once. The CDR3 is 16 residues long. Losses at the gene ends were 0 bases for V and 5 bases for J; bases not matched to a gene: 10. Germline CDR1 is LGHNA and CDR2 is YSLEER. Overall study findings and caveats: Many donors carried some public TCRs, although rarity characterized most TCR sequences. The study flagged approximately 180 TCR beta chains as cytomegalovirus-associated.

The J gene is TRBJ2-7, the V gene TRBV4-3, with 7 bases that match TRBD1. Sample: PBMCs. The sequence came from a woman aged 18 to 35 in good health and CMV-seronegative. CDR3 region: CASSQDPPDRAHEQYF. The CDR3 nucleotides read TGCGCCAGCAGCCAAGATCCCCCAGACAGGGCCCACGAGCAGTACTTC.